This is a list of T cell receptor beta chains from one sample in a study of identical twins. MiXCR was run by TCRdb on the 5' RACE reads, yielding one entry per CDR3 protein. The table shows nearly 900,000 distinct CDR3 sequences, with 12% occurring only once. This sample was also put to use in a study of yellow fever vaccine responses in identical twins.

The sample was PBMCs. The receptors originated from a woman aged 18-29 years in good health. The CDR3 runs from the conserved cysteine through the conserved F or W.

j_call: TRBJ2-2; v_call: TRBV6-2/TRBV6-3; cdr3_aa: CASGYMSGPTGELFF
j_call: TRBJ2-3; v_call: TRBV6-5; cdr3_aa: CASSYFGAGGADTQYF
j_call: TRBJ2-1; v_call: TRBV7-3; cdr3_aa: CASSLFGQGVNEQFF
j_call: TRBJ2-7; v_call: TRBV7-8; cdr3_aa: CASSLERSSSYEQYF
j_call: TRBJ2-1; v_call: TRBV20-1; cdr3_aa: CSATGSGRPSYNEQFF
j_call: TRBJ1-1; v_call: TRBV9; cdr3_aa: CASSAEWGTEAFF
j_call: TRBJ2-5; v_call: TRBV20-1; cdr3_aa: CSARDRGVQETQYF
j_call: TRBJ2-7; v_call: TRBV7-9; cdr3_aa: CASSSPRGQGSYEQYF
j_call: TRBJ1-5; v_call: TRBV2; cdr3_aa: CASKFGPNQPQHF
j_call: TRBJ1-6; v_call: TRBV14; cdr3_aa: CASSLIAGQNNSPLHF
j_call: TRBJ2-1; v_call: TRBV29-1; cdr3_aa: CSVVSPVPNEQFF
j_call: TRBJ2-1; v_call: TRBV14; cdr3_aa: CASSPSGQYYSYNEQFF
j_call: TRBJ2-7; v_call: TRBV3-1; cdr3_aa: CASRKRTSGSYEQYF
j_call: TRBJ1-4; v_call: TRBV27; cdr3_aa: CASSLSRQGALGLFF
j_call: TRBJ2-3; v_call: TRBV5-1; cdr3_aa: CASGRGQNTDTQYF
j_call: TRBJ1-2; v_call: TRBV12-3/TRBV12-4; cdr3_aa: CASSHPRGGHTYGYTF
j_call: TRBJ2-2; v_call: TRBV2; cdr3_aa: CASSATSGRPGELFF
j_call: TRBJ2-1; v_call: TRBV7-9; cdr3_aa: CASSLVYVPIYNEQFF
j_call: TRBJ2-3; v_call: TRBV5-1; cdr3_aa: CASNSGLAGGGTDTQYF
j_call: TRBJ2-2; v_call: TRBV24-1; cdr3_aa: CATSDYTGAANTGELFF
j_call: TRBJ2-2; v_call: TRBV19; cdr3_aa: CASSRPRTSGAGELFF
j_call: TRBJ2-5; v_call: TRBV12-3/TRBV12-4; cdr3_aa: CASSLALGTQETQYF
j_call: TRBJ2-5; v_call: TRBV11-2; cdr3_aa: CASSFTSGGAGETQYF
j_call: TRBJ1-5; v_call: TRBV6-2/TRBV6-3; cdr3_aa: CASSYREWNQPQHF
j_call: TRBJ2-1; v_call: TRBV5-1; cdr3_aa: CASSFKRDSYNEQFF
j_call: TRBJ2-5; v_call: TRBV5-1; cdr3_aa: CASSLERGSQETQYF
j_call: TRBJ2-3; v_call: TRBV12-3/TRBV12-4; cdr3_aa: CASSPTGLATDTQYF
j_call: TRBJ1-1; v_call: TRBV27; cdr3_aa: CASSLPGTGGTEAFF
j_call: TRBJ2-5; v_call: TRBV12-3/TRBV12-4; cdr3_aa: CASSTGFQETQYF
j_call: TRBJ2-1; v_call: TRBV2; cdr3_aa: CASSEIAGSSYNEQFF
j_call: TRBJ1-2; v_call: TRBV12-5; cdr3_aa: CASGLDRAGYTF
j_call: TRBJ2-5; v_call: TRBV2; cdr3_aa: CASSDDQGISIRETQYF
j_call: TRBJ1-1; v_call: TRBV28; cdr3_aa: CASNAGTEAFF
j_call: TRBJ2-1; v_call: TRBV6-1; cdr3_aa: CASKRLAGEGEQFF
j_call: TRBJ2-5; v_call: TRBV5-1; cdr3_aa: CASSKDTGEQETQYF
j_call: TRBJ2-1; v_call: TRBV20-1; cdr3_aa: CSARDTSGLSYNEQFF
j_call: TRBJ2-5; v_call: TRBV10-2; cdr3_aa: CASRDERRETQYF
j_call: TRBJ2-1; v_call: TRBV5-1; cdr3_aa: CASSLGLGGTDNEQFF
j_call: TRBJ2-7; v_call: TRBV28; cdr3_aa: CASSPRVLREQYF
j_call: TRBJ1-2; v_call: TRBV6-1; cdr3_aa: CASSVGRIYGYTF
j_call: TRBJ2-3; v_call: TRBV3-1; cdr3_aa: CASSQWQGTDTQYF
j_call: TRBJ2-1; v_call: TRBV12-3/TRBV12-4; cdr3_aa: CASTGLAGGVEQFF
j_call: TRBJ1-1; v_call: TRBV15; cdr3_aa: CATSFRKEAFF
j_call: TRBJ2-3; v_call: TRBV6-5; cdr3_aa: CASSYSKTVFTDTQYF
j_call: TRBJ1-1; v_call: TRBV20-1; cdr3_aa: CSASGGATTEAFF
j_call: TRBJ2-1; v_call: TRBV5-5; cdr3_aa: CASSFRDRISVEQFF
j_call: TRBJ2-7; v_call: TRBV10-3; cdr3_aa: CAITQGGMYEQYF
j_call: TRBJ2-5; v_call: TRBV20-1; cdr3_aa: CSASLLQETQYF
j_call: TRBJ2-7; v_call: TRBV10-3; cdr3_aa: CAISELSMAGYEQYF
j_call: TRBJ2-1; v_call: TRBV5-1; cdr3_aa: CASSLAPDEQFF
j_call: TRBJ2-2; v_call: TRBV19; cdr3_aa: CASSDRPRTGELFF
j_call: TRBJ2-5; v_call: TRBV24-1; cdr3_aa: CATSDNRDRQETQYF
j_call: TRBJ1-2; v_call: TRBV3-1; cdr3_aa: CASSQDVRSANYGYTF